This record covers a single T cell receptor beta chain. With 6 bases removed from V and 3 bases from J, the gap between germline ends came to 11 bases. The CDR3 sequence is 13 residues long. From germline, CDR1 is MDHEN and CDR2 SYDVKM. These data originate in a study of blood T cell repertoires in COVID-19. Study overall: The United States, Italy and Spain supplied acute and convalescent COVID-19 samples. T cells, B-cell-depleted T cells, or PBMCs supplied cDNA or gDNA.

Source study methods: Estimation of nucleated cell counts was performed using reference gene primer amplification. Measured with immunoSEQ multiplex PCR; TCRdb has only the in-frame clones, and not every one. V and J calls and clone size are given by that table; D and trimming were obtained from the DNA. Of about 46,000 clones in the sample, under 85% were seen once. The sample consisted of peripheral blood. V usage is TRBV28 and J usage is TRBJ1-1; D may be TRBD1 (5 bases). This receptor was identified in a man between 60 and 75 years old with acute or convalescent COVID-19. DNA of the CDR3: TGTGCCAGCAGCCCCCCAGGGTACACTGAAGCTTTCTTT. The encoded protein is CASSPPGYTEAFF.